The 17 T cell receptor beta chains listed next were all sequenced from one sample in a study of blood T cell repertoires in COVID-19. The data were produced by immunoSEQ multiplex PCR, yet TCRdb's version contains in-frame clones alone and is incomplete. Of around 100,000 clones in the sample, approximately 84% were seen once. Sequencing was performed on peripheral blood. The receptors here all came from a human donor in a cohort sampled during active COVID-19.

CDR3 DNA sequence: TGTGCCAGCAGCTTGGTTACGCAGGGCTACACCTTC. Translated: CASSLVTQGYTF. The chain uses TRBV5-6 and TRBJ1-2; D gene ambiguous. CDR1 SGHDT and CDR2 YYEEEE come from the germline V gene. The CDR3 is 12 residues long. V lost 0 bases and J lost 8, with 8 bases in between.

J is TRBJ2-5 and V is TRBV28, with 10 positions matching TRBD2. CDR1 is MDHEN, CDR2 SYDVKM, per germline. J lost 1 base, V lost 7 bases, and 9 bases had no gene match. There are 16 residues in the CDR3. In DNA, the CDR3 is TGTGCCAGCACCCCAAGCGGGAGGGCCCTCCAAGAGACCCAGTACTTC. It yields the protein CASTPSGRALQETQYF.

The chain recombines TRBV28 with TRBJ2-7; D possibly corresponds to TRBD1 (5 bases). Trimming took 6 bases from V and 2 from J, leaving 11 bases between them. Per the germline V gene, CDR1 is MDHEN and CDR2 is SYDVKM. The CDR3 is 13 amino acids. The CDR3 DNA follows: TGTGCCAGCAGCAAGACAGCCCCCTACGAGCAGTACTTC. It codes for CASSKTAPYEQYF.

V is TRBV30 and J is TRBJ1-5; no reliable D call. This CDR3 is 16 amino acids long. The germline V and J ends were trimmed by 0 bases and 5 bases, with 17 bases remaining between them. The germline V gene has CDR1 GTSNPN and CDR2 SVGIG (reference sequence). This CDR3 reads CAWSVRQAISDQPQHF. The DNA for the CDR3 is TGTGCCTGGAGTGTACGCCAGGCGATATCCGATCAGCCCCAGCATTTT.

The rearrangement joins TRBV9 to TRBJ2-3; 9 bases are a match to TRBD2. Germline CDR1 and CDR2: SGDLS and YYNGEE. V shed 7 bases, J shed 2 bases, and the junction held 5 bases outside the gene matches. The CDR3 runs 14 residues. The CDR3 region is CASSAGGYTDTQYF. The DNA for the CDR3 is TGTGCCAGCTCAGCGGGGGGTTACACAGATACGCAGTATTTT.

This chain uses TRBV9 with TRBJ1-2; the match to TRBD1 covers 8 bases. Per germline, CDR1 SGDLS and CDR2 YYNGEE. This CDR3 contains 16 residues. The V gene end was trimmed by 0 bases and the J gene end by 6 bases; junction bases not matched to a gene: 10. Here the CDR3 reads CASSVATSGQGHGYTF. CDR3 in DNA: TGTGCCAGCAGCGTAGCTACCAGTGGACAGGGCCATGGCTACACCTTC.

This chain connects TRBV10-3 to TRBJ1-2; 7 bases are shared with TRBD1. This CDR3 has 17 amino acids. Trimming took 5 bases from V and 10 from J; bases not matched to a gene: 22. Germline V CDR1 and CDR2: ENHRY, SYGVKD. The DNA of the CDR3 is TGTGCCATCAGTCCAGGACAGGCCGACTCTTATGAAGGCATCTACACCTTC. This gives the protein CAISPGQADSYEGIYTF.

The rearrangement joins TRBV18 to TRBJ2-1; 7 nucleotides agree with TRBD2. The length of the CDR3 is 19 residues. CDR1 is KGHSH and CDR2 is LQKENI in the germline V gene. After removal of 4 bases from V and 4 bases from J, the junction contained 19 bases not matched to a gene. CDR3 coding DNA: TGTGCCAGCTCACGTATGACAGAGGGACTATGGCAGGGATACAATGAGCAGTTCTTC. Translated, it gives CASSRMTEGLWQGYNEQFF.

This clone came up once. This rearrangement joins TRBV7-9 to TRBJ1-5; the match to TRBD1 covers 10 bases. With V trimmed by 0 bases and J by 4 bases, 3 bases remained unmatched. The CDR3 spans 16 residues. Germline-derived CDR1 and CDR2 are SEHNR and FQNEAQ (reference sequence). The CDR3 loop reads CASSLARTGGNQPQHF. Here the CDR3 DNA reads TGTGCCAGCAGCTTAGCCCGGACAGGGGGTAATCAGCCCCAGCATTTT.

This rearrangement joins TRBV30 to TRBJ1-2, with TRBD1 identical over 7 bases. The CDR3 extends over 12 amino acids. Germline loops: CDR1 GTSNPN, CDR2 SVGIG (reference sequence). V gave up 2 bases and J gave up 8 bases; unmatched junction bases: 5. The DNA of the CDR3 is TGTGCCTGGAGTACGACAGGGTGGGGCTACACCTTC. Encoded protein: CAWSTTGWGYTF.

This chain uses TRBV7-9 with TRBJ1-2; D is possibly TRBD1 (5 bases). V was trimmed by 4 bases and J by 4 bases, leaving 13 bases between them. Germline-derived CDR1 and CDR2 are SEHNR and FQNEAQ (reference sequence). The CDR3 sequence is 14 residues long. Written as DNA, the CDR3 is TGTGCCAGCAGCTCCCTAGGACATCTCTATGGCTACACCTTC. Its translation: CASSSLGHLYGYTF.

The V call is TRBV5-4, the J call TRBJ1-2, with TRBD1 matching over 9 bases. The CDR3 loop spans 14 amino acids. Germline assignment: CDR1 SGHNT and CDR2 YYREEE (reference sequence). V shed 4 bases, J shed 8 bases, and the junction held 9 bases outside the gene matches. The CDR3 nucleotides read TGTGCCAGCAGCGACCTGGACAGGGGAAAGGGCTACACCTTC. Its translation: CASSDLDRGKGYTF.

The chain employs TRBV18 and TRBJ1-1, with D unclear. Germline lookup yields CDR1 KGHSH and CDR2 LQKENI. V was shortened by 5 bases and J by 4 bases, with 14 bases between the two germline ends. This CDR3 contains 14 residues. CDR3 sequence: CASSSSPRSTEAFF. The DNA of the CDR3 is TGTGCCAGCTCATCGAGCCCGAGGAGCACTGAAGCTTTCTTT.

The chain joins TRBV5-4 to TRBJ2-2; the D gene is possibly TRBD1 (5 bases). Germline values: CDR1 SGHNT, CDR2 YYREEE (reference sequence). V lost 7 bases, J lost 1 base, and 8 bases lay in between. This CDR3 has 13 amino acids. CDR3 amino acids: CASHGQNTGELFF. Here the CDR3 DNA reads TGTGCCAGCCACGGACAGAACACCGGGGAGCTGTTTTTT.

The chain has TRBV6-2 or TRBV6-3 and TRBJ2-3; TRBD2 is a possible D gene (5 bases). In germline, CDR1 is MNHEY, CDR2 SVGEGT. Trimming removed 0 bases from V and 2 bases from J, with 12 bases in between. The CDR3 length is 16 residues. CDR3 sequence reads: CASSYSRTFHTDTQYF. The CDR3 DNA follows: TGTGCCAGCAGTTACTCGAGGACTTTCCACACAGATACGCAGTATTTT.

This chain uses TRBV2 with TRBJ2-5; TRBD1 aligns across 10 bases. The CDR3 contains 17 residues. Germline CDR1 is SNHLY and CDR2 is FYNNEI. Germline trimming cut 8 bases from V and 2 bases from J; bases unmatched to any gene: 14. This CDR3 is CASQRSGQGTLQETQYF. The CDR3 DNA reads as TGTGCCAGCCAACGGTCGGGACAGGGGACATTACAAGAGACCCAGTACTTC.

This sequence joins TRBV27 and TRBJ2-7, with TRBD2 as a possible D gene (5 bases). Between the trimmed V and J ends, which lost 6 bases and 3 bases, there was a span of 21 bases. Germline-derived CDR1 and CDR2 are MNHEY and SMNVEV (reference sequence). CDR3 length: 16 residues. The CDR3 DNA is TGTGCCAGCAGCCCTACTAGTCCCACAATATTCTACGAGCAGTACTTC. Translated, it gives CASSPTSPTIFYEQYF.